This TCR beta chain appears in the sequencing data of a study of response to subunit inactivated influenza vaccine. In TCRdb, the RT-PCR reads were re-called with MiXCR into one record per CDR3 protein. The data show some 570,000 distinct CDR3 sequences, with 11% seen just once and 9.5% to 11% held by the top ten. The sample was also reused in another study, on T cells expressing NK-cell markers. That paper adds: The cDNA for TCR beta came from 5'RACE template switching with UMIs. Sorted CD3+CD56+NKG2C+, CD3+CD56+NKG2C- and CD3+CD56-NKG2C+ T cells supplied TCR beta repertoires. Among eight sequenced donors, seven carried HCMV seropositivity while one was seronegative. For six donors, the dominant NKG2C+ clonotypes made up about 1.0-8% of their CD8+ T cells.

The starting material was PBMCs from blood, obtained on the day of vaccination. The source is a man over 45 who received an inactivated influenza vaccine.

The CDR3 DNA reads as TGTGCCAGTAGTTATTCGGACAGGGGTTACAATGAGCAGTTCTTC. Its translation is CASSYSDRGYNEQFF. The rearrangement uses TRBV19 and TRBJ2-1; 9 bases are shared with TRBD1. The V segment lost 5 bases and the J segment 4 bases; nucleotides outside the gene matches: 6. CDR1 LNHDA and CDR2 SQIVND come from the germline V gene (reference sequence). The CDR3 is 15 amino acids. The full variable domain, in which reference TRBV19 and TRBJ2-1 provide the parts outside the CDR3, is DGGITQSPKYLFRKEGQNVTLSCEQNLNHDAMYWYRQDPGQGLRLIYYSQIVNDFQKGDIAEGYSVSREKKESFPLTVTSAQKNPTAFYLCASSYSDRGYNEQFFGPGTRLTVL.